Listed below are T cell receptor beta chains from one sample, sequenced in a study of beta chain features in type 1 diabetes. The assay was immunoSEQ multiplex PCR, and TCRdb's table has in-frame clones only and misses some. This table has 300,000 to 350,000 clones, around 9.3% appearing once. The specimen sequenced was central memory CD4+ T cells from blood. The receptors were sampled from a man aged 25 to 40 with type 1 diabetes. CDR3s include the opening cysteine and the closing phenylalanine or tryptophan. The D gene is left open where the match is weak.

D: .
J: TRBJ1-1
V: TRBV4-1
length: 12
CDR3: CASGRGRTEAFF

D: TRBD1
J: TRBJ2-3
V: TRBV9
length: 15
CDR3: CASSVETGGAYTQYF

D: .
J: TRBJ1-4
V: TRBV5-8
length: 15
CDR3: CASSLPGLLNEKLFF

D: .
J: TRBJ2-3
V: TRBV29-1
length: 15
CDR3: CSVELVPGLTDTQYF

D: .
J: TRBJ1-6
V: TRBV5-1
length: 14
CDR3: CASSSVGDNSPLHF

D: .
J: TRBJ2-5
V: TRBV2
length: 13
CDR3: CASSDLLGETQYF

D: TRBD2
J: TRBJ2-2
V: TRBV5-6
length: 14
CDR3: CASSSGLAGGELFF

D: TRBD2
J: TRBJ2-5
V: TRBV11-2
length: 15
CDR3: CASSLASGGRETQYF

D: .
J: TRBJ2-2
V: TRBV14
length: 15
CDR3: CASSQDAGDTGELFF

D: TRBD1
J: TRBJ1-5
V: TRBV18
length: 17
CDR3: CASSRGTGGTSNQPQHF

D: .
J: TRBJ1-1
V: TRBV6-6
length: 14
CDR3: CASSPGIINTEAFF

D: .
J: TRBJ2-3
V: TRBV11-2
length: 15
CDR3: CASSSAQRTTDTQYF

D: .
J: TRBJ1-2
V: TRBV29-1
length: 13
CDR3: CSVVKGGGEGYTF

D: .
J: TRBJ2-2
V: TRBV7-2
length: 15
CDR3: CASSPGASNTGELFF

D: TRBD1
J: TRBJ1-6
V: TRBV27
length: 16
CDR3: CASTVDGTAYNSPLHF

D: .
J: TRBJ2-4
V: TRBV6-1
length: 14
CDR3: CASSEHGPRDIQYF

D: .
J: TRBJ2-3
V: TRBV18
length: 14
CDR3: CASSPYVTTDTQYF

D: TRBD2
J: TRBJ2-5
V: TRBV19
length: 14
CDR3: CASSVLAGQETQYF

D: TRBD2
J: TRBJ2-3
V: TRBV30
length: 16
CDR3: CAWSGPERGGTDTQYF

D: .
J: TRBJ2-3
V: TRBV5-1
length: 11
CDR3: CASSDESRQYF

D: .
J: TRBJ2-7
V: TRBV6-1
length: 15
CDR3: CASRAGGLTSYEQYF

D: .
J: TRBJ2-7
V: TRBV2
length: 13
CDR3: CASSADRATEQYF

D: .
J: TRBJ1-4
V: TRBV7-9
length: 16
CDR3: CASSLKFGQGNEKLFF

D: .
J: TRBJ2-1
V: TRBV5-4
length: 14
CDR3: CASSRTGSWGEQFF

D: .
J: TRBJ2-1
V: TRBV5-1
length: 14
CDR3: CASSLARGNNEQFF

D: TRBD1
J: TRBJ1-2
V: TRBV7-2
length: 13
CDR3: CASSMTGVRGYTF

D: .
J: TRBJ1-1
V: TRBV2
length: 13
CDR3: CASSEPLNTEAFF

D: .
J: TRBJ1-2
V: TRBV25-1
length: 13
CDR3: CASSDPGIYGYTF

D: .
J: TRBJ2-3
V: TRBV5-1
length: 12
CDR3: CASSPLRDTQYF

D: .
J: TRBJ2-5
V: TRBV20-1
length: 11
CDR3: CSALTKVTQYF

D: TRBD1
J: TRBJ2-7
V: TRBV5-1
length: 14
CDR3: CASRPGTGGYEQYF

D: .
J: TRBJ2-3
V: TRBV7-2
length: 13
CDR3: CASSLGGADTQYF

D: .
J: TRBJ2-2
V: TRBV9
length: 15
CDR3: CASSVAGAKGGELFF

D: TRBD2
J: TRBJ2-5
V: TRBV23-1
length: 16
CDR3: CASSGTSGGREETQYF

D: .
J: TRBJ2-1
V: TRBV2
length: 14
CDR3: CASSLQDIGNEQFF

D: .
J: TRBJ2-6
V: TRBV7-6
length: 18
CDR3: CASSLAWQGGSGANVLTF

D: TRBD1
J: TRBJ1-1
V: TRBV7-2
length: 14
CDR3: CASSTGQGSTEAFF

D: .
J: TRBJ1-6
V: TRBV5-4
length: 16
CDR3: CASGRDGVDWNSPLHF

D: .
J: TRBJ2-1
V: TRBV6-5
length: 13
CDR3: CASSLRQANEQFF